The 30 T cell receptor beta chains listed next were all sequenced from one sample in a study of a mutant IDH1 vaccine in newly diagnosed glioma. Using immunoSEQ multiplex PCR, the repertoire was profiled, and TCRdb retains in-frame clones only, with some absent. This sample has about 65,000 clones, with more than 75% found just once. For these TCRs, the target antigens are not known. Time point indicated: week 23, last vaccination. A single vaccine dose contained 300 ug of mutant IDH1 20-mer peptide, and topical imiquimod was used with it. The sample in question was PBMCs, obtained from a glioma patient whose treatment included an IDH1 peptide vaccine. These receptors were taken from a man aged 25 to 40 with glioma.

This chain joins TRBV25-1 and TRBJ1-6; TRBD1 might be the D (6 bases). Germline assignment: CDR1 MGHDK and CDR2 SYGVNS. The CDR3 is made up of 16 amino acids. V was cut by 9 bases and J by 9 bases, with 24 bases left in between. The CDR3: CARAAQGPPYPSPLHF. The CDR3 bases are TGTGCCAGGGCGGCACAGGGACCCCCTTACCCTTCACCCCTCCACTTT. Complete variable domain (other parts from reference TRBV25-1 and TRBJ1-6): EADIYQTPRYLVIGTGKKITLECSQTMGHDKMYWYQQDPGMELHLIHYSYGVNSTEKGDLSSESTVSRIRTEHFPLTLESARPSHTSQYLCARAAQGPPYPSPLHFGNGTRLTVT.

V gene TRBV18 combines with J gene TRBJ1-6; TRBD1 matches 7 bases. The V gene end was trimmed by 6 bases and the J gene end by 4 bases; junction bases not matched to a gene: 15. This CDR3 is 18 amino acids long. The germline gives CDR1 KGHSH, CDR2 LQKENI. In DNA form, the CDR3 reads TGTGCCAGCTCCATTTATACCCGGGACAGCACTTATAATTCACCCCTCCACTTT. It translates to CASSIYTRDSTYNSPLHF. The full variable domain, completed using reference TRBV18 and TRBJ1-6, is NAGVMQNPRHLVRRRGQEARLRCSPMKGHSHVYWYRQLPEEGLKFMVYLQKENIIDESGMPKERFSAEFPKEGPSILRIQQVVRGDSAAYFCASSIYTRDSTYNSPLHFGNGTRLTVT.

CDR3 in DNA: TGTGCCAGCAGCTTTTTGGAAGGACGGATGAACACTGAAGCTTTCTTT. Translation gives CASSFLEGRMNTEAFF. This chain joins TRBV5-5 and TRBJ1-1; D gene uncertain. This CDR3 is built from 16 residues. V was cut by 2 bases and J by 0 bases, with 14 bases left in between. Germline-derived CDR1 and CDR2 are SGHKS and YYEKEE (reference sequence).

The chain links TRBV7-8 to TRBJ1-2; D is undetermined. There are 17 residues in the CDR3. V dropped 5 bases and J dropped 0 bases, with 19 bases sitting between them. Germline V lookup: CDR1 SGHVS, CDR2 FQNEAQ. CDR3 coding DNA: TGTGCCAGCAGCCCAACCCCGGGCGTATGGGCTAACTATGGCTACACCTTC. As protein: CASSPTPGVWANYGYTF. The entire variable domain, with the rest obtained from reference TRBV7-8 and TRBJ1-2, is as follows: GAGVSQSPRYKVAKRGQDVALRCDPISGHVSLFWYQQALGQGPEFLTYFQNEAQLDKSGLPSDRFFAERPEGSVSTLKIQRTQQEDSAVYLCASSPTPGVWANYGYTFGSGTRLTVV.

The rearrangement links TRBV9 to TRBJ1-5; no definite D call. The length of the CDR3 is 15 residues. Germline CDR1 is SGDLS and CDR2 is YYNGEE. V was clipped by 3 bases and J by 0 bases, with 10 bases between them. In DNA form, the CDR3 reads TGTGCCAGCAGCGGCGGGATTTATAGCAATCAGCCCCAGCATTTT. Translating it yields CASSGGIYSNQPQHF. Full variable domain (outside the CDR3, taken from reference TRBV9 and TRBJ1-5): DSGVTQTPKHLITATGQRVTLRCSPRSGDLSVYWYQQSLDQGLQFLIQYYNGEERAKGNILERFSAQQFPDLHSELNLSSLELGDSALYFCASSGGIYSNQPQHFGDGTRLSIL.

This clone was detected once. The genes are TRBV10-1 and TRBJ2-2, with 7 bases lining up with TRBD1. The CDR3 spans 16 residues. Trimming removed 6 bases from V and 8 bases from J; junction bases left unmatched: 15. CDR1 WNHNN and CDR2 SYGVQD come from the germline V gene (reference sequence). The CDR3 reads CASRGRTGRTPGELFF. The CDR3 coding sequence is TGCGCCAGCAGGGGCAGGACAGGCCGGACCCCTGGGGAGCTGTTTTTT.

This clone has a handful of counts. CDR3: CASSDRDGSYEQYF. Here the CDR3 DNA reads TGTGCCAGCAGTGATCGGGACGGCTCCTACGAGCAGTACTTC. The rearrangement links TRBV6-1 to TRBJ2-7; D possibly matches TRBD1 or TRBD2 (5 bases each). V dropped 3 bases and J dropped 0 bases, with 9 bases sitting between them. The CDR3 spans 14 residues. Germline-derived CDR1 and CDR2 are MNHNS and SASEGT.

The chain recombines TRBV7-9 with TRBJ1-5; D gene unclear. Germline CDR1 and CDR2: SEHNR and FQNEAQ (reference sequence). The V end was cut by 5 bases, the J end by 8 bases, with 19 bases between. The CDR3 has 15 amino acids. The CDR3 bases are TGTGCCAGCAGCCTGGAGGGTCGAGAGACCGAGCCCCAGCATTTT. Translated: CASSLEGRETEPQHF. Looking up the rest from reference TRBV7-9 and TRBJ1-5 gives the full variable domain: DTGVSQNPRHKITKRGQNVTFRCDPISEHNRLYWYRQTLGQGPEFLTYFQNEAQLEKSRLLSDRFSAERPKGSFSTLEIQRTEQGDSAMYLCASSLEGRETEPQHFGDGTRLSIL.

This sequence joins TRBV29-1 and TRBJ2-3; either TRBD1 or TRBD2 may fit D (6 bases each). Between the trimmed V and J ends, which lost 5 bases and 0 bases, there was a span of 12 bases. CDR1 is SQVTM, CDR2 ANQGSEA, per germline. CDR3 length: 14 amino acids. The CDR3 nucleotides read TGCAGCGTTCGCTGGGGGGCTAGCACAGATACGCAGTATTTT. Amino acid sequence: CSVRWGASTDTQYF.

The chain combines TRBV9 with TRBJ1-2, with 7 bases lining up with TRBD1. Germline CDR1 reads SGDLS; CDR2 reads YYNGEE. The CDR3 is 15 amino acids. J gave up 7 bases and V 0 bases, and 9 bases lay outside the gene matches. CDR3 protein: CASSVAEGAAIGYTF. The CDR3 coding sequence is TGTGCCAGCAGCGTAGCTGAGGGGGCGGCGATTGGCTACACCTTC.

The chain is built from TRBV5-1 and TRBJ2-1; TRBD2 matches 10 bases. The CDR3 consists of 17 residues. Germline-derived CDR1 and CDR2 are SGHRS and YFSETQ. V lost 7 bases to trimming and J lost 4 bases; unmatched junction nucleotides: 14. CDR3 loop: CASWSGEASGGYNEQFF. CDR3 coding DNA: TGCGCCAGCTGGTCAGGGGAAGCTAGCGGGGGATACAATGAGCAGTTCTTC.

This rearrangement joins TRBV18 to TRBJ2-5; 7 nucleotides line up with TRBD1. This CDR3 is 14 amino acids long. The germline gives CDR1 KGHSH, CDR2 LQKENI. Trimming at V came to 5 bases and at J to 1 base, leaving 4 bases not matched to a gene. The CDR3, as DNA: TGTGCCAGCTCAACCAACAGGGGCCAAGAGACCCAGTACTTC. Amino acid sequence: CASSTNRGQETQYF.

V and J are TRBV5-1 and TRBJ1-3, with a possible D match to TRBD1 (6 bases). Germline CDR1 SGHRS, CDR2 YFSETQ. The CDR3 has 14 amino acids. The V end was cut by 4 bases, the J end by 3 bases, with 11 bases between. CDR3 bases: TGCGCCAGCAGCAAGGGGGACTATGGAAACACCATATATTTT. Its translation is CASSKGDYGNTIYF.

The V gene is TRBV7-9, the J gene TRBJ1-1, with no clear D. The CDR3 runs 14 residues. CDR1 SEHNR and CDR2 FQNEAQ come from the germline V gene (reference sequence). The V gene lost 0 bases and the J gene lost 1 base, with 6 bases spanning the gap. CDR3 in amino acids: CASSLAVGNTEAFF. CDR3 in DNA: TGTGCCAGCAGCTTAGCCGTGGGGAACACTGAAGCTTTCTTT. Complete variable domain (other parts from reference TRBV7-9 and TRBJ1-1): DTGVSQNPRHKITKRGQNVTFRCDPISEHNRLYWYRQTLGQGPEFLTYFQNEAQLEKSRLLSDRFSAERPKGSFSTLEIQRTEQGDSAMYLCASSLAVGNTEAFFGQGTRLTVV.

This chain connects TRBV27 to TRBJ1-5, with 9 bases lining up with TRBD1. J was trimmed by 2 bases and V by 4 bases; bases with no gene match: 15. The CDR3 runs 19 residues. Germline V CDR1 and CDR2: MNHEY, SMNVEV (reference sequence). The CDR3 sequence: CASSSNLHRGLVGNQPQHF. CDR3 nucleotides: TGTGCCAGCAGTTCCAATCTTCACAGGGGGCTGGTGGGCAATCAGCCCCAGCATTTT.

This sequence joins TRBV29-1 and TRBJ2-3; D perhaps matches TRBD2 (6 bases). The CDR3 has 15 residues. Germline values: CDR1 SQVTM, CDR2 ANQGSEA. Between the trimmed V and J ends, which lost 6 bases and 0 bases, there was a span of 16 bases. CDR3 DNA: TGCAGCGTGGGGGGATCTGTGGGGAGCACAGATACGCAGTATTTT. It codes for CSVGGSVGSTDTQYF.

CDR3 protein: CASSRGAGGYEQYF. CDR3 coding DNA: TGTGCCAGCAGCCGCGGGGCAGGGGGCTACGAGCAGTACTTC. The chain couples TRBV6-6 to TRBJ2-7; tentatively, D is TRBD1 (7 bases). The V end was cut by 6 bases, the J end by 3 bases, with 15 bases between. The CDR3 length is 14 residues. The germline CDR1 and CDR2 sequences are MNHNY and SVGAGI (reference sequence).

The V gene is TRBV7-9, the J gene TRBJ1-1; D perhaps matches TRBD1 (6 bases). CDR1 is SEHNR, CDR2 FQNEAQ, per germline (reference sequence). The CDR3 extends over 13 amino acids. V was shortened by 5 bases and J by 3 bases, with 10 bases between the two germline ends. DNA for the CDR3: TGTGCCAGCAGCCAACAGGGCCACACTGAAGCTTTCTTT. Translated, it gives CASSQQGHTEAFF.

V usage is TRBV7-8 and J usage is TRBJ1-2, with D maybe TRBD1 (5 bases). The V and J ends lost 5 bases and 3 bases respectively, with 22 bases between them. The germline V gene has CDR1 SGHVS and CDR2 FQNEAQ. The CDR3 length is 17 residues. The CDR3 reads CASSPTRVRQGDYGYTF. The CDR3, as DNA: TGTGCCAGCAGCCCAACCCGGGTGCGGCAGGGAGACTATGGCTACACCTTC.

This chain joins TRBV6-5 and TRBJ2-1, with 8 bases that match TRBD1. The length of the CDR3 is 15 residues. CDR1 and CDR2 (germline): MNHEY, SVGAGI. V gave up 6 bases and J gave up 2 bases; unmatched junction bases: 6. The CDR3 spells CASSLGTGPYNEQFF. CDR3 nucleotides: TGTGCCAGCAGCCTCGGGACAGGACCCTACAATGAGCAGTTCTTC.

This chain uses TRBV6-4 with TRBJ2-3; TRBD2 agrees at 8 bases. Germline V gene lookup returns CDR1 MRHNA and CDR2 SNTAGT. CDR3 length: 14 amino acids. Unmatched junction bases numbered 1, after V lost 2 bases and J lost 3 bases. This chain's CDR3 is CASSDSGGTDTQYF. The CDR3, as DNA: TGTGCCAGCAGTGACAGCGGGGGTACAGATACGCAGTATTTT.

CDR3 coding DNA: TGTGCCAGCAGCTTCCGGGACAGGGGCTTCAATGAGCAGTTCTTC. Translation gives CASSFRDRGFNEQFF. The chain combines TRBV7-9 with TRBJ2-1, with 10 bases lining up with TRBD1. J lost 6 bases, V lost 3 bases, and 5 bases had no gene match. Germline V gene sequence: CDR1 SEHNR, CDR2 FQNEAQ (reference sequence). The CDR3 length is 15 residues.

The chain links TRBV19 to TRBJ1-1; TRBD1 matches 9 bases. The CDR3 contains 15 residues. CDR1 and CDR2 from the germline V gene are LNHDA and SQIVND (reference sequence). Trimming removed 3 bases from V and 5 bases from J; junction bases left unmatched: 7. CDR3 sequence reads: CASSIKGQGRTEAFF. In DNA, the CDR3 is TGTGCCAGTAGTATTAAGGGACAGGGAAGGACTGAAGCTTTCTTT.

The genes are TRBV29-1 and TRBJ1-3, with D maybe TRBD1 (6 bases). Between the trimmed V and J ends, which lost 5 bases and 7 bases, there was a span of 18 bases. The V gene's germline CDR1 is SQVTM and CDR2 ANQGSEA. The CDR3 totals 14 residues. The CDR3 nucleotides are TGCAGCGTTATGGACAGCGAAAATATGAACACCATATATTTT. Translated: CSVMDSENMNTIYF.

The chain links TRBV6-1 to TRBJ1-3; no reliable D call. Germline CDR1 and CDR2: MNHNS and SASEGT. The CDR3 contains 15 residues. V lost 2 bases to trimming and J lost 0 bases, with 8 bases between them. This CDR3 is CASSERLLSGNTIYF. CDR3 bases: TGTGCCAGCAGTGAACGACTGCTCTCTGGAAACACCATATATTTT.

The chain uses TRBV7-9 and TRBJ2-7; TRBD1 or TRBD2 may be the D gene (5 bases each). CDR1 is SEHNR, CDR2 FQNEAQ, per germline (reference sequence). There are 13 residues in the CDR3. The V gene lost 1 base and the J gene lost 3 bases, with 7 bases spanning the gap. DNA for the CDR3: TGTGCCAGCAGCTTAGGGGACGGCTACGAGCAGTACTTC. Protein product: CASSLGDGYEQYF.

The CDR3 loop reads CSASVGETQYF. CDR3 nucleotides: TGCAGTGCTAGTGTCGGGGAGACCCAGTACTTC. The J gene is TRBJ2-5, the V gene TRBV20-1; D call uncertain. CDR3 length: 11 residues. The V gene's germline CDR1 is DFQATT and CDR2 SNEGSKA (reference sequence). The germline V and J ends were trimmed by 3 bases and 5 bases, with 7 bases remaining between them.

The chain couples TRBV15 to TRBJ1-1; TRBD1 matches 7 bases. With V trimmed by 1 base and J by 0 bases, 5 bases remained unmatched. The V gene's germline CDR1 is LNHNV and CDR2 YYDKDF (reference sequence). This CDR3 has 16 amino acids. CDR3 nucleotides: TGTGCCACCAGCAGAGGACAGGGTTATATGAACACTGAAGCTTTCTTT. Protein product: CATSRGQGYMNTEAFF.

This chain connects TRBV5-5 to TRBJ2-1; 7 nucleotides line up with TRBD1. The CDR3 runs 16 residues. V was pared by 0 bases and J by 2 bases, with 5 bases of the junction left unmatched. The germline V gene has CDR1 SGHKS and CDR2 YYEKEE (reference sequence). CDR3 residues: CASSLARGTAYNEQFF. The CDR3 DNA reads as TGTGCCAGCAGCTTGGCCAGGGGGACAGCCTACAATGAGCAGTTCTTC. Full variable domain (outside the CDR3, taken from reference TRBV5-5 and TRBJ2-1): DAGVTQSPTHLIKTRGQQVTLRCSPISGHKSVSWYQQVLGQGPQFIFQYYEKEERGRGNFPDRFSARQFPNYSSELNVNALLLGDSALYLCASSLARGTAYNEQFFGPGTRLTVL.

The rearrangement links TRBV4-1 to TRBJ2-3, with 13 bases fitting TRBD2. This CDR3 is built from 18 residues. The germline CDR1 and CDR2 sequences are MGHRA and YSYEKL. V lost 4 bases, J lost 0 bases, and 7 bases stayed unmatched. The CDR3 nucleotides are TGCGCCAGCAGCCGGAACCCGGGACTAGCGGGGAGCACAGATACGCAGTATTTT. As protein: CASSRNPGLAGSTDTQYF.